A selection of T cell receptor beta chains follows, all from one sample in a study of T cell changes during pregnancy in multiple sclerosis. Data came from immunoSEQ multiplex PCR; TCRdb stores just in-frame clones and leaves some out. The profile shows roughly 73,000 clones, just over 90% of them singletons. Material: peripheral blood, obtained in the second trimester of pregnancy. The source is a female donor in good health, enrolled as a control in a pregnancy study. The CDR3 runs from the conserved cysteine through the conserved F or W. Fields, in order: V gene, CDR3 length, J gene, D gene, clone size, CDR3 DNA, CDR3 protein. D genes are given only for firm matches. Some rows have no size entry. The others give once, few or many, or a class for an expanded clone.

TRBV4-1	15	TRBJ1-4	NA	few	TGCGCCAGCAGCCCAGGGACATCGTTAGAAGGAAAACTGTTTTTT	CASSPGTSLEGKLFF
TRBV7-2	15	TRBJ1-1	TRBD1	NA	TGTGCCAGCAGCTCCGGGGGACAGGTGAACACTGAAGCTTTCTTT	CASSSGGQVNTEAFF
TRBV5-1	16	TRBJ1-6	NA	NA	TGCGCCAGCAGAGGTCAACAAGGACAGCTTAATTCACCCCTCCACTTT	CASRGQQGQLNSPLHF
TRBV28	16	TRBJ2-3	NA	NA	TGTGCCAGCAGTTTATGGAGAGAGACTAGCACAGATACGCAGTATTTT	CASSLWRETSTDTQYF
TRBV7-9	13	TRBJ1-2	NA	NA	TGTGCCAGCAGCTCCCTAGGGGCCGATGGCTACACCTTC	CASSSLGADGYTF
TRBV27	12	TRBJ2-7	NA	NA	TGTGCCAGCAGTTTACGGGGCTACGAGCAGTACTTC	CASSLRGYEQYF
TRBV5-6	11	TRBJ2-1	NA	NA	TGTGCCAGCAGCCTCTACAATGAGCAGTTCTTC	CASSLYNEQFF
TRBV19	16	TRBJ2-3	TRBD2	NA	TGTGCCAGTAGGGGTTTCCAGCGGGGGGCGAACCGAGCGCAGTATTTT	CASRGFQRGANRAQYF
TRBV2	12	TRBJ1-2	NA	NA	TGTGCCAGCAACCGGGACACTGGTGGCTACACCTTC	CASNRDTGGYTF
TRBV7-2	17	TRBJ2-3	NA	NA	TGTGCCAGCAGCTTATCATTCGGGAGTCCGGTCACAGATACGCAGTATTTT	CASSLSFGSPVTDTQYF
TRBV9	14	TRBJ1-5	NA	once	TGTGCCAGCAGCGCCGGGGGGACGGCGCAGCCCCAGCATTTT	CASSAGGTAQPQHF
TRBV7-2	15	TRBJ2-5	NA	NA	TGTGCCAGCAGCTTAGTACTCCGACAGGCGGAGACCCAGTACTTC	CASSLVLRQAETQYF
TRBV6-5	13	TRBJ2-3	TRBD1	NA	TGTGCCAGCAGGGACAGGGGCACAGATACGCAGTATTTT	CASRDRGTDTQYF
TRBV5-6	12	TRBJ1-1	NA	NA	TGTGCCAGCAGCTTGAGGGGTACTGAAGCTTTCTTT	CASSLRGTEAFF
TRBV27	16	TRBJ2-5	NA	NA	TGTGCCAGCAGCGGTAATCGGCTAGCGACAGTCCGGGCCCAGTACTTC	CASSGNRLATVRAQYF
TRBV5-4	13	TRBJ1-1	NA	NA	TGTGCCAGCAGCTTGCAGGGGAACACTGAAGCTTTCTTT	CASSLQGNTEAFF
TRBV5-1	15	TRBJ1-4	NA	NA	TGCGCCAGCAGCTTGGAATCACAGTGGAATGAAAAACTGTTTTTT	CASSLESQWNEKLFF
TRBV27	15	TRBJ2-1	NA	NA	TGTGCCAGCGGAGGGTCCGGACTAAAAAACAATGAGCAGTTCTTC	CASGGSGLKNNEQFF
TRBV7-9	14	TRBJ1-1	NA	NA	TGTGCCAGCAGCCGAGGGGGAACTTACACTGAAGCTTTCTTT	CASSRGGTYTEAFF
TRBV9	14	TRBJ1-5	NA	NA	TGTGCCAGCAGCGCCGGGGGGAGCAATCAGCCCCAGCATTTT	CASSAGGSNQPQHF
TRBV30	13	TRBJ1-1	NA	few	TGTGCCTGGAGTGTTGGACAGAACACTGAAGCTTTCTTT	CAWSVGQNTEAFF
TRBV2	14	TRBJ2-5	NA	NA	TGTGCCAGCAGTGGTACAGGTTATCAAGAGACCCAGTACTTC	CASSGTGYQETQYF
TRBV5-1	16	TRBJ2-2	TRBD1	NA	TGCGCCGGCAGCAAAGGACAGGGGAGGGACACCGGGGAGCTGTTTTTT	CAGSKGQGRDTGELFF
TRBV4-2	16	TRBJ1-3	NA	NA	TGTGCCAGCAGCCAAGCCGCGGCGCGTGGGGGAAACACCATATATTTT	CASSQAAARGGNTIYF
TRBV6-6	13	TRBJ1-1	NA	NA	TGTGCCAGCAGTTACCCCGGACAGCAGGAAGCTTTCTTT	CASSYPGQQEAFF
TRBV5-1	14	TRBJ1-2	NA	NA	TGCGCCAGCAGCTCTACAAACAGGGAAGGGGGCTACACCTTC	CASSSTNREGGYTF
TRBV19	15	TRBJ1-5	NA	NA	TGTGCCAGTAGACCCGGGGGGGTGGGGGAACAGCCCCAGCATTTT	CASRPGGVGEQPQHF